The 8 T cell receptor beta chains listed next were all sequenced from one sample in a study of neoadjuvant anti-PD-1 for oral cavity cancer. Here immunoSEQ multiplex PCR was the method, and the copy in TCRdb shows in-frame clones only, minus some. This table has about 72,000 clones, 80% to 90% appearing once. The material sequenced was PBMCs, taken before nivolumab (anti-PD-1) treatment. These receptors were taken from a person aged 35 to 85 with oral cavity squamous cell carcinoma.

This clone was recorded only once. The rearrangement joins TRBV7-9 to TRBJ1-1, with 7 positions matching TRBD1. CDR3 length equals 17 residues. V lost 0 bases, J lost 1 base, and 8 bases stayed unmatched. Germline CDR1 reads SEHNR; CDR2 reads FQNEAQ (reference sequence). The CDR3 nucleotides read TGTGCCAGCAGCTTAGCTCGGGACAGCGGGAAGAACACTGAAGCTTTCTTT. Its protein is CASSLARDSGKNTEAFF.

The rearrangement links TRBV11-3 to TRBJ2-5; the match to TRBD2 covers 9 bases. V dropped 5 bases and J dropped 5; count of bases not matched to a gene: 9. The V gene's germline CDR1 is SGHNT and CDR2 YENEEA. CDR3 length: 15 residues. The CDR3 coding sequence is TGTGCCAGCAGCCCCAGTAGCGGGGGAGAGGAGACCCAGTACTTC. It yields the protein CASSPSSGGEETQYF.

CDR3 bases: TGTGCCAGCAGCTTAGATACGCGGGTCTCCTACGAGCAGTACTTC. It translates to CASSLDTRVSYEQYF. This chain connects TRBV11-2 to TRBJ2-7, with TRBD2 as a possible D gene (5 bases). V was pared by 0 bases and J by 0 bases, with 9 bases between. The germline CDR1 and CDR2 sequences are SGHAT and FQNNGV. The length of the CDR3 is 15 residues.

The chain recombines TRBV2 with TRBJ2-5, with D possibly matching TRBD1 (5 bases). CDR1 is SNHLY, CDR2 FYNNEI, per germline. This CDR3 spans 15 amino acids. Trimming removed 0 bases at V and 5 bases at J, with 13 bases between. CDR3 coding DNA: TGTGCCAGCAGTGAAGCGCAGGGTATTTGGGAGACCCAGTACTTC. Amino acid sequence: CASSEAQGIWETQYF.

The chain couples TRBV5-1 to TRBJ2-7; 8 positions match TRBD1. After removal of 4 bases from V and 3 bases from J, the junction contained 6 bases not matched to a gene. Germline CDR1 SGHRS, CDR2 YFSETQ. The CDR3 has 14 residues. The CDR3 is CASSTGTGIYEQYF. DNA for the CDR3: TGCGCCAGCAGCACGGGGACAGGAATCTACGAGCAGTACTTC.

The chain joins TRBV4-2 to TRBJ2-2; 9 bases match TRBD2. The V gene's germline CDR1 is LGHNA and CDR2 YNFKEQ. This CDR3 region has 18 residues. V gave up 0 bases and J gave up 0 bases; unmatched junction bases: 5. The CDR3: CASSQDRASGANTGELFF. The CDR3 coding sequence is TGTGCCAGCAGCCAAGATCGGGCTAGCGGGGCGAACACCGGGGAGCTGTTTTTT.

This clone occurred a few times. V is TRBV11-2 and J is TRBJ1-2; TRBD1 matches 7 bases. The CDR3 spans 15 residues. In germline, CDR1 is SGHAT, CDR2 FQNNGV. Trimming removed 4 bases from V and 4 bases from J; junction bases left unmatched: 9. CDR3 DNA sequence: TGTGCCAGCAGCTCGCTTACAGGGGCTGTCTATGGCTACACCTTC. This translates into CASSSLTGAVYGYTF.

The V and J genes are TRBV10-1 and TRBJ2-5, with a possible D match to TRBD2 (6 bases). The germline gives CDR1 WNHNN, CDR2 SYGVQD (reference sequence). Deletions cut 8 bases from V and 1 base from J, with 14 bases between. This CDR3 is built from 14 residues. The CDR3 spells CASSSLGGQETQYF. CDR3 nucleotides: TGCGCCAGCTCTAGTCTCGGGGGCCAAGAGACCCAGTACTTC.